This T cell receptor beta chain is from a study of blood T cell repertoires in COVID-19. Across the study: Both acute and convalescent COVID-19 samples were obtained from the United States, Italy and Spain. PBMCs, B-cell-depleted T cells, or T cells were the source of the cDNA or gDNA that made up the material.

Original analysis: Reference gene primer amplification in the assay estimated nucleated cell counts. Generated by immunoSEQ multiplex PCR, the TCRdb table keeps only in-frame clones and is missing some. Clone size and V and J calls were adopted from that table, with D and trimming inferred from the DNA. The sample comprises about 150,000 clones, more than 80% of which are singletons, and roughly 0.54% rests with the top ten. This CDR3 has 12 amino acids. The V end lost 6 bases, the J end lost 10 bases, and 13 bases lay between the germline ends. A single count supports this clone. The receptor was isolated from a man aged 50-59 years with acute or convalescent COVID-19. The sample taken for sequencing was peripheral blood. The rearrangement links TRBV12-3 or TRBV12-4 to TRBJ2-1; D not resolved. CDR3 bases: TGTGCCAGCAGCCGGGTAGCTTCCGAGCAGTTCTTC. This translates into CASSRVASEQFF.